There are many counts of the clone carrying this T cell receptor (beta chain). Antigen: not known. The sample is drawn from a study of Graves' ophthalmopathy and Graves' hyperthyroidism. Across the whole study: Sampling took place at initial diagnosis, with peripheral blood obtained before any treatment. Study-wide results and caveats: The blood repertoire also included most expanded thyroid clonotypes above 0.001 frequency.

Each hyperthyroidism patient was newly diagnosed, with under 2 months' duration, and aged 18 to 65. Uncontrolled infections, pregnancy, lactation or other autoimmune diseases led to patient exclusion. The CDR3 is 11 residues long. Deletions cut 7 bases from V and 7 bases from J, with 8 bases between. Using RNA transcripts, the TCR beta CDR3 regions were amplified. Scientists carried out first-round RT-PCR using HTBI primers and then a second-round multiplex PCR. TCRdb analysed the multiplex PCR reads with MiXCR anew, one entry per CDR3 protein. The sample gives about 380,000 distinct CDR3 sequences, 15% of which show up once; around 6.6% is in the top ten.

The specimen was peripheral blood. V usage is TRBV12-3 or TRBV12-4 and J usage is TRBJ1-5; D not resolved. This clonotype was obtained from a woman aged 18 to 35 with stable Graves' hyperthyroidism. The CDR3 reads CASTRPQPQHF. The CDR3 DNA reads as TGTGCCAGCACCCGCCCCCAGCCCCAGCATTTT.